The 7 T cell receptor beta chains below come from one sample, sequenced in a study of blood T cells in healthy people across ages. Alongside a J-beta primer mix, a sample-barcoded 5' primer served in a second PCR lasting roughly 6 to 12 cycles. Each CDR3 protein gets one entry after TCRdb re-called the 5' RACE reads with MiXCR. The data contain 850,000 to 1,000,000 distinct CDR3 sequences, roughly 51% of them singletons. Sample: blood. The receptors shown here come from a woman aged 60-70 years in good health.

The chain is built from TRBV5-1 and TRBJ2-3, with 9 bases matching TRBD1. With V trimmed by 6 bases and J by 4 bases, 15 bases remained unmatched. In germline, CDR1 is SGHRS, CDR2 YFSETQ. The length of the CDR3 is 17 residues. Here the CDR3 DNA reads TGCGCCAGCAACTGGGCAACAGGACAGGGGAACGCAGATACGCAGTATTTT. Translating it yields CASNWATGQGNADTQYF.

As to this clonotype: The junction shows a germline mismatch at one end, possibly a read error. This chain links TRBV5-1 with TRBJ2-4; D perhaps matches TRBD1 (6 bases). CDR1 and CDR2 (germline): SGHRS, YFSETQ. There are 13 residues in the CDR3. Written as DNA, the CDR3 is TGCGCCAGCAGCGCAGACAGGAACGACATTCAGTATTTC. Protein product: CASSADRNDIQYF.

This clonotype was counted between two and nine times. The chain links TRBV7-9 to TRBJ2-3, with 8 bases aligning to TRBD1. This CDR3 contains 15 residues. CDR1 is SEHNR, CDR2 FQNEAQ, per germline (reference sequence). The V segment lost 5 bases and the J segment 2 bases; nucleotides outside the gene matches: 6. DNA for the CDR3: TGTGCCAGCAGCCCAGGGGGCTTTATCACAGATACGCAGTATTTT. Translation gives CASSPGGFITDTQYF.

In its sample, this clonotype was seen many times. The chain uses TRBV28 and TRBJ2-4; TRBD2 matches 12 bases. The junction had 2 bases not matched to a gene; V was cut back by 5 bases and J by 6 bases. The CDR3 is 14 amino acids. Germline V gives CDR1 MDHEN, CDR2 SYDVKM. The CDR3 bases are TGTGCCAGCAGTCTACTAGCGGGGGGAAACATTCAGTACTTC. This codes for CASSLLAGGNIQYF.

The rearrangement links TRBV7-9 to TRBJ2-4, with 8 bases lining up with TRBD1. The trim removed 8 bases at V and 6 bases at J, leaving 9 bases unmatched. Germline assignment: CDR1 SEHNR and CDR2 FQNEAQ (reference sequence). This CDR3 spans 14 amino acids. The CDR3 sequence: CASRPRQGINIQYF. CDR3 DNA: TGTGCCAGCCGGCCGCGACAGGGGATAAACATTCAGTACTTC.

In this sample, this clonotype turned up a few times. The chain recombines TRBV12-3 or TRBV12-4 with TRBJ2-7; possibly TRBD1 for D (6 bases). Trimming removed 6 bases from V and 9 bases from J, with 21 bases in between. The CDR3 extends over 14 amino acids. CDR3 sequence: CASSFSQGMSRQYF. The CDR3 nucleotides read TGTGCCAGCAGCTTCTCGCAGGGGATGTCAAGGCAGTACTTC.

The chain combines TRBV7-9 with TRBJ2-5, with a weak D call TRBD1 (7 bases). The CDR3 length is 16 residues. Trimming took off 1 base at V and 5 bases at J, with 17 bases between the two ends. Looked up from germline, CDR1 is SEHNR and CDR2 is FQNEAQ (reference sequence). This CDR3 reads CASSLGGTDPGETQYF. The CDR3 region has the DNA TGTGCCAGCAGCTTAGGCGGGACAGACCCTGGGGAGACCCAGTACTTC.